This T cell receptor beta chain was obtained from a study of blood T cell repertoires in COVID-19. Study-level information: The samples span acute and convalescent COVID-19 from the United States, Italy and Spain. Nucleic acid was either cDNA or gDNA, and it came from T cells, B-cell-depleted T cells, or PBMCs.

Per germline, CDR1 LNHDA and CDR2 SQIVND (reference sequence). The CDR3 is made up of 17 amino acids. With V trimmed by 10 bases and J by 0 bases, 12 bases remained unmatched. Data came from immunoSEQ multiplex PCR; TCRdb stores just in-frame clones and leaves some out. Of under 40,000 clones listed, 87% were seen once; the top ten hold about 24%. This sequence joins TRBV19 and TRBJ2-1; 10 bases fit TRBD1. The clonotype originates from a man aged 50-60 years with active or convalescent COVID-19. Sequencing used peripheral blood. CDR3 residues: CATKDRGKVGSYNEQFF. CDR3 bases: TGTGCCACCAAGGACAGGGGGAAGGTCGGCTCCTACAATGAGCAGTTCTTC.